A selection of T cell receptor beta chains follows, all from one sample in a study of beta chain features in type 1 diabetes. Data came from immunoSEQ multiplex PCR; TCRdb stores just in-frame clones and leaves some out. The sample shows about 53,000 clones, approximately 60% of them seen only once. The specimen sequenced was stem cell memory CD4+ T cells from blood. These receptor sequences come from a woman aged 25 to 45 with type 1 diabetes. CDR3s leave out the opening cysteine and the closing phenylalanine or tryptophan.

J	V	CDR3
TRBJ2-2	TRBV10-2	ASSGLAGTGELF
TRBJ2-1	TRBV9	ASSVDSGGYNEQF
TRBJ2-1	TRBV6-6	ASSRYQYNEQF
TRBJ2-5	TRBV29-1	SGAWGQGVGETQY
TRBJ1-1	TRBV5-1	ASSSRDRGTAEAF
TRBJ2-1	TRBV29-1	SGQGTVNEQF
TRBJ2-5	TRBV11-3	ASSAVGGSLRQY
TRBJ2-2	TRBV29-1	SVDRRGGSTGELF
TRBJ2-1	TRBV29-1	SDLSGSSYNEQF
TRBJ2-6	TRBV10-3	AIGGQGPPGANVLT
TRBJ1-2	TRBV5-4	ASSHPGTGGFLSYGYT
TRBJ2-3	TRBV14	ASSQENRDTQY
TRBJ2-7	TRBV28	ATTGELGYEQY
TRBJ2-5	TRBV7-9	ASSLIGTSFETQY
TRBJ2-6	TRBV18	ASSPRTDSGANVLT